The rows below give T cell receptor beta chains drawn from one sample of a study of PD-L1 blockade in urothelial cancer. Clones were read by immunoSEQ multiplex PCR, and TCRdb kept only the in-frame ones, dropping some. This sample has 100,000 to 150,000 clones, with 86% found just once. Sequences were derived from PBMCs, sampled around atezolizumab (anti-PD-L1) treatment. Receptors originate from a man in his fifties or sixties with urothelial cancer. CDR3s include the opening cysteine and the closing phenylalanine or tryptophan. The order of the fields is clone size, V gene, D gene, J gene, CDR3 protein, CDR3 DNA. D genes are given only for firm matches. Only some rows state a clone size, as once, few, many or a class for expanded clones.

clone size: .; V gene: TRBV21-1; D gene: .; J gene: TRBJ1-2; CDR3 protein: CASSKQQGGDYGYTF; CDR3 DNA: TGTGCCAGCAGCAAGCAACAGGGGGGTGACTATGGCTACACCTTC
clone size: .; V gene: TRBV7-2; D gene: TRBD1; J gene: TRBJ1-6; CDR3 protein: CASREGGDSPLHF; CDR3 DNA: TGTGCCAGCAGGGAAGGGGGCGATTCACCCCTCCACTTT
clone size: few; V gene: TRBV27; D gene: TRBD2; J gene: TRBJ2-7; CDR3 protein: CASSPRLAGGPYEQYF; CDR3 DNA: TGTGCCAGCAGTCCCCGACTAGCGGGAGGGCCCTACGAGCAGTACTTC
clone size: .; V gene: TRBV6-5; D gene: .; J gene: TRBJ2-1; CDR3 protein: CASSYLVGSEQFF; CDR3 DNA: TGTGCCAGCAGTTATCTAGTGGGTAGTGAGCAGTTCTTC
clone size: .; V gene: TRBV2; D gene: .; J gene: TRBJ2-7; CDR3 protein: CASSEAREQYF; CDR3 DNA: TGTGCCAGCAGTGAAGCGCGGGAGCAGTACTTC
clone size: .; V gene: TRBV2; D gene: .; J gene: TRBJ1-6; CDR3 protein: CASSEVPRSYNSPLHF; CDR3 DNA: TGTGCCAGCAGTGAAGTTCCGCGCTCCTATAATTCACCCCTCCACTTT
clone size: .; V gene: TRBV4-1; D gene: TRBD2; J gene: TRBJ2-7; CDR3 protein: CASSPGLAGGYEQYF; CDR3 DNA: TGCGCCAGCAGCCCGGGACTAGCGGGAGGATACGAGCAGTACTTC
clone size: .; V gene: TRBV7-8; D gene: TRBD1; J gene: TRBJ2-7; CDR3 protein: CASSPLTGLSSYEQYF; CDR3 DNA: TGTGCCAGCAGCCCTCTGACAGGGCTCTCCTCCTACGAGCAGTACTTC
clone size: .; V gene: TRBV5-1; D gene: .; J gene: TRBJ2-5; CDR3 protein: CASSLRQTGQETQYF; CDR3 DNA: TGCGCCAGCAGCTTAAGACAGACTGGGCAAGAGACCCAGTACTTC
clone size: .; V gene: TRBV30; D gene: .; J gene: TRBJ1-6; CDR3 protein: CAFKPVDSPLHF; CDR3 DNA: TGTGCCTTTAAACCCGTAGATTCACCCCTCCACTTT
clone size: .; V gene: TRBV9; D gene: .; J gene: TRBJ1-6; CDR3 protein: CASSVSDRNNSPLHF; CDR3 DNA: TGTGCCAGCAGCGTATCCGACAGGAACAATTCACCCCTCCACTTT
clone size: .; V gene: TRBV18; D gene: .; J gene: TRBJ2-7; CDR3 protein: CASSTSDIYEQYF; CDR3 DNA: TGTGCCAGCTCAACTTCGGACATCTACGAGCAGTACTTC
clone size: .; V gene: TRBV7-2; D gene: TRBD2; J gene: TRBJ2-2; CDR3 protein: CASSEILGEGGELFF; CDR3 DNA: TGTGCCAGCAGCGAGATTTTGGGGGAGGGCGGGGAGCTGTTTTTT
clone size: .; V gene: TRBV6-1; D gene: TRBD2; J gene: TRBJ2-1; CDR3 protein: CASNPSGPYNEQFF; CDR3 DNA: TGTGCCAGCAACCCTAGCGGGCCCTACAATGAGCAGTTCTTC
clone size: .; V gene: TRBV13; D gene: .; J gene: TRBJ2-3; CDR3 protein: CASSLFRGKGTDTQYF; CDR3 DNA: TGTGCCAGCAGCTTATTTCGCGGGAAAGGCACAGATACGCAGTATTTT
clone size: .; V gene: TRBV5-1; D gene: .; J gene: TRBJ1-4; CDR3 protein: CASSLTPTNEKLFF; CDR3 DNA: TGCGCCAGCAGCTTGACTCCAACTAATGAAAAACTGTTTTTT
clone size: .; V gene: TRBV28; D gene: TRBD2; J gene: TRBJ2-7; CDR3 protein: CASSTGYSGGWEQYF; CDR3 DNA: TGTGCCAGCAGCACCGGGTACAGCGGGGGCTGGGAGCAGTACTTC
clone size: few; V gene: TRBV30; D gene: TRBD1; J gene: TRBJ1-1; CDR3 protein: CISLYRGRDTEAFF; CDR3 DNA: TGTATTTCCCTCTACAGGGGGCGGGACACTGAAGCTTTCTTT
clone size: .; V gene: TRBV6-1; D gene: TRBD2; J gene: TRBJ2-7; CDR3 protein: CASNPASGRPTEQYF; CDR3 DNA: TGTGCCAGCAATCCCGCTAGCGGGAGACCTACGGAGCAGTACTTC
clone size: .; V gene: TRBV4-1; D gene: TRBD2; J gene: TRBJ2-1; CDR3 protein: CASSQGVAGWFDEQFF; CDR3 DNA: TGCGCCAGCAGCCAAGGGGTAGCGGGATGGTTCGATGAGCAGTTCTTC
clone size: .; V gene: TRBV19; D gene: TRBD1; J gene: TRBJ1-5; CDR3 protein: CASSRQGGSNQPQHF; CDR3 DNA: TGTGCCAGTAGTAGACAGGGTGGTAGCAATCAGCCCCAGCATTTT
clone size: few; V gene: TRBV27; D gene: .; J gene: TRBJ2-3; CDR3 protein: CASSTVTDTQYF; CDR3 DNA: TGTGCCAGCAGTACAGTCACAGATACGCAGTATTTT
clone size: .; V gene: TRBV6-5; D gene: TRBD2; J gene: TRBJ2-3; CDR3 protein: CASSRLAGRADTQYF; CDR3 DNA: TGTGCCAGCAGCCGACTAGCGGGGAGGGCAGATACGCAGTATTTT
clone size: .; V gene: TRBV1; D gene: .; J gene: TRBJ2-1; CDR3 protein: CTSSQADQQGEGHNEQFF; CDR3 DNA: TGCACCAGCAGCCAAGCCGATCAACAGGGTGAGGGGCACAATGAGCAGTTCTTC
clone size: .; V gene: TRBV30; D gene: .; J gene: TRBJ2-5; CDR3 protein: CAWGPNRETQYF; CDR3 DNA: TGTGCCTGGGGGCCCAATCGGGAGACCCAGTACTTC
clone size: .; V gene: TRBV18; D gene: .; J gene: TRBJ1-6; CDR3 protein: CASQGLIYNSPLHF; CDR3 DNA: TGTGCCAGCCAGGGACTGATCTATAATTCACCCCTCCACTTT
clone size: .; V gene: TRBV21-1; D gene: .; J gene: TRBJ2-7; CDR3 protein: CASSKWLGLAPSYEQYF; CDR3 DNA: TGTGCCAGCAGCAAATGGTTAGGCCTAGCGCCCTCCTACGAGCAGTACTTC
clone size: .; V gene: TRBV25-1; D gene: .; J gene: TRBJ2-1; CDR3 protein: CASSELGAAYNEQFF; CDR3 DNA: TGTGCCAGCAGTGAGTTGGGGGCAGCTTACAATGAGCAGTTCTTC
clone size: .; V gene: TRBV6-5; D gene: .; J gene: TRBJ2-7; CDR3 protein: CASSYSSFLNEQYF; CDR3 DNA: TGTGCCAGCAGTTATTCTAGTTTTCTCAACGAGCAGTACTTC
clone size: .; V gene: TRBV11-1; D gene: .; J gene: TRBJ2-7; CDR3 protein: CASSLQGYEQYF; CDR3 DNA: TGTGCCAGCAGCCTACAGGGCTACGAGCAGTACTTC
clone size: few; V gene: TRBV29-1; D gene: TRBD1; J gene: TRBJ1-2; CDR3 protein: CSVGLRRQGAGGYTF; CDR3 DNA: TGCAGCGTTGGATTGAGGAGACAGGGGGCAGGTGGCTACACCTTC
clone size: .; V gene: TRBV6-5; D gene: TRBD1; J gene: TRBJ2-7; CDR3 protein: CASSYGTDSYEQYF; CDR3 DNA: TGTGCCAGCAGTTATGGGACAGACTCCTACGAGCAGTACTTC
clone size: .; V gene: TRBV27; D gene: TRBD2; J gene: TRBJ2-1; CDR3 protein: CASSRAGGISYNEQFF; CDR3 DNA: TGTGCCAGCAGCCGCGCGGGAGGTATCTCCTACAATGAGCAGTTCTTC
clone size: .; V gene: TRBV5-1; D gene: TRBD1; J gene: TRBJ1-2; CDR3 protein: CASSETGTGGYGYTF; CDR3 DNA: TGCGCCAGCAGCGAAACCGGGACAGGCGGATATGGCTACACCTTC
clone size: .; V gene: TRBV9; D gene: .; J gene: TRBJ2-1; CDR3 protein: CASSVEGEGYNEQFF; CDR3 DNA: TGTGCCAGCAGCGTAGAGGGGGAGGGATACAATGAGCAGTTCTTC
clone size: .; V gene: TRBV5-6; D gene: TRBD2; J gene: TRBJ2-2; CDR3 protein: CASSLFSGRAAGELFF; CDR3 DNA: TGTGCCAGCAGCTTGTTTTCCGGGAGGGCCGCCGGGGAGCTGTTTTTT
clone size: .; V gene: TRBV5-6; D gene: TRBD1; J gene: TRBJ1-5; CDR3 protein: CASSLRGQPNQPQHF; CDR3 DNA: TGTGCCAGCAGCCTGAGGGGACAGCCCAATCAGCCCCAGCATTTT
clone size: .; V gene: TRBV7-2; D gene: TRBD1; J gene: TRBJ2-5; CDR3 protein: CASSFGTVRAGTQYF; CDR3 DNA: TGTGCCAGCAGCTTCGGGACAGTACGGGCGGGGACCCAGTACTTC
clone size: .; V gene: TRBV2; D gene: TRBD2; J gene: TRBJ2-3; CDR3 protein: CASSDPWREGQDTQYF; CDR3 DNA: TGTGCCAGCAGTGACCCTTGGCGGGAGGGCCAAGATACGCAGTATTTT
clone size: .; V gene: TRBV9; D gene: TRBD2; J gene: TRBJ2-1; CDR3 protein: CASSVALTSGSGDEQFF; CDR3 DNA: TGTGCCAGCAGCGTAGCTCTAACTAGCGGGAGCGGGGATGAGCAGTTCTTC
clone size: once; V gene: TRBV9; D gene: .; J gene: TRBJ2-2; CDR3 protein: CASSAGYGGELFF; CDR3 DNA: TGTGCCAGCAGCGCGGGGTACGGCGGGGAGCTGTTTTTT
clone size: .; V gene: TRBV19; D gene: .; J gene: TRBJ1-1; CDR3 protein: CASTHRDMNTEAFF; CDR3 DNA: TGTGCCAGTACCCATCGGGATATGAACACTGAAGCTTTCTTT
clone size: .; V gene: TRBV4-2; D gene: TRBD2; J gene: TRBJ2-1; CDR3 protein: CASSQERTSGRARGNEQFF; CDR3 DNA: TGTGCCAGCAGCCAAGAAAGAACTAGCGGGAGGGCCCGAGGCAATGAGCAGTTCTTC
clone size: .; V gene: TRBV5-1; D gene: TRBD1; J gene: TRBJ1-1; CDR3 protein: CASTLTGSNTEAFF; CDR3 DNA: TGCGCCAGCACCTTGACAGGGAGCAACACTGAAGCTTTCTTT
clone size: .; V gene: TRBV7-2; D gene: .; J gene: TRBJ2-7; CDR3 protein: CASSLYGAGNSYEQYF; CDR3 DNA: TGTGCCAGCAGCTTATACGGGGCGGGAAATTCCTACGAGCAGTACTTC
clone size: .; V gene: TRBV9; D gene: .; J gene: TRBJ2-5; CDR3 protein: CASSVGPGVETQYF; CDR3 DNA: TGTGCCAGCAGCGTAGGGCCAGGGGTCGAGACCCAGTACTTC
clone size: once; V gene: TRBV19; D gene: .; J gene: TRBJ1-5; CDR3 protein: CASSIELYSNQPQHF; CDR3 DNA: TGTGCCAGTAGTATCGAGCTGTATAGCAATCAGCCCCAGCATTTT
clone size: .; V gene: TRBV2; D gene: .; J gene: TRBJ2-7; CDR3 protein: CASDLGDPPYEQYF; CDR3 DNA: TGTGCCAGCGACCTAGGGGATCCACCCTACGAGCAGTACTTC
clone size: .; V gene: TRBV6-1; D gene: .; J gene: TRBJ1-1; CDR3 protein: CASSEITGFEAFF; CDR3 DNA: TGTGCCAGCAGTGAAATTACAGGATTTGAAGCTTTCTTT
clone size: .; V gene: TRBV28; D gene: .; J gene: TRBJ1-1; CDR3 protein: CASSAPRGGTEAFF; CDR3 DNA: TGTGCCAGCAGTGCCCCCCGGGGGGGGACTGAAGCTTTCTTT
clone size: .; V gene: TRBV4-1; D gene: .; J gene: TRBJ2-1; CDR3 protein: CASSPSWEDYNEQFF; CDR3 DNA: TGCGCCAGCAGCCCTAGCTGGGAGGACTACAATGAGCAGTTCTTC
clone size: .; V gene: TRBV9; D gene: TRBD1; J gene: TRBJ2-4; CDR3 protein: CASSGVGTGQNIQYF; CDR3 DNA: TGTGCCAGCAGTGGGGTCGGGACAGGGCAAAACATTCAGTACTTC
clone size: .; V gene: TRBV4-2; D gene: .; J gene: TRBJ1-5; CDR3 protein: CASSQAGGQQPQHF; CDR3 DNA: TGTGCCAGCAGCCAAGCTGGGGGCCAACAGCCCCAGCATTTT